These 25 T cell receptor beta chains came from one sample sequenced in a study of T cell repertoires in cytomegalovirus infection. TCRdb re-called the reads through MiXCR, storing one row per CDR3 protein. Among fewer than 350,000 distinct CDR3 sequences listed, 15% to 20% were seen once. Sequencing input: PBMCs. All receptors derive from a human donor in good health (CMV status not recorded). Some clones in this sample may be carry-over from other donors' samples.

This chain joins TRBV2 and TRBJ2-3; TRBD1 agrees at 8 bases. The ends lost 7 bases at V and 4 bases at J; junction bases unmatched: 7. Germline CDR1 is SNHLY and CDR2 is FYNNEI. The CDR3 contains 14 residues. CDR3 amino acids: CASIETGEPDTQYF. CDR3 bases: TGTGCCAGCATAGAGACAGGGGAGCCAGATACGCAGTATTTT.

This clonotype came up a few times. The gene calls are TRBV28 and TRBJ2-4; no clear D. Germline V gives CDR1 MDHEN, CDR2 SYDVKM. V shed 5 bases and J shed 0 bases, with 11 bases lying between them. The CDR3 is 15 amino acids. The CDR3 region has the DNA TGTGCCAGCAGTCCGAGTGGTATAGCCAAAAACATTCAGTACTTC. Its translation: CASSPSGIAKNIQYF.

The chain carries TRBV20-1 and TRBJ2-7; D not resolved. This CDR3 is built from 11 residues. Germline V gives CDR1 DFQATT, CDR2 SNEGSKA (reference sequence). Trimming removed 2 bases at V and 4 bases at J, with 6 bases between. CDR3 DNA sequence: TGCAGTGCTAGACGTGAGTACGAGCAGTACTTC. Residues: CSARREYEQYF.

V is TRBV27 and J is TRBJ2-1, with a weak D call TRBD2 (6 bases). This CDR3 region has 12 residues. Germline assignment: CDR1 MNHEY and CDR2 SMNVEV (reference sequence). The V gene lost 6 bases and the J gene lost 10 bases, with 13 bases spanning the gap. The CDR3 DNA sequence: TGTGCCAGCAGCGAGGCCCGGGGGGAGCAGTTCTTC. This encodes CASSEARGEQFF.

The gene calls are TRBV18 and TRBJ2-7, with 10 bases fitting TRBD1. The CDR3 extends over 14 amino acids. The germline gives CDR1 KGHSH, CDR2 LQKENI. V gave up 4 bases and J gave up 7 bases; unmatched junction bases: 7. The CDR3 spells CASSLETGGIEQYF. The CDR3 region has the DNA TGTGCCAGCTCACTCGAGACAGGGGGCATAGAGCAGTACTTC. Full variable domain (missing parts from reference TRBV18 and TRBJ2-7): NAGVMQNPRHLVRRRGQEARLRCSPMKGHSHVYWYRQLPEEGLKFMVYLQKENIIDESGMPKERFSAEFPKEGPSILRIQQVVRGDSAAYFCASSLETGGIEQYFGPGTRLTVT.

This clonotype has ten or more counts. The chain has TRBV11-2 and TRBJ1-3; possibly TRBD1 for D (6 bases). This CDR3 has 15 amino acids. Trimming took 3 bases from V and 2 from J, leaving 11 bases between them. The V gene's germline CDR1 is SGHAT and CDR2 FQNNGV. The CDR3 region has the DNA TGTGCCAGCAGCTTCAGGGGCTTGGCTGGAAACACCATATATTTT. The encoded protein is CASSFRGLAGNTIYF.

This clonotype was detected a few times. The chain carries TRBV5-4 and TRBJ2-1; a weak D match, TRBD2 (6 bases). V dropped 0 bases and J dropped 3 bases, with 10 bases sitting between them. The CDR3 has 15 amino acids. Germline CDR1 and CDR2: SGHNT and YYREEE (reference sequence). The CDR3 here is CASSLGLDNYNEQFF. As DNA, the CDR3 is TGTGCCAGCAGCTTGGGACTAGACAACTACAATGAGCAGTTCTTC.

This clonotype was seen repeatedly, ten times or more. This sequence joins TRBV7-2 and TRBJ2-5, with TRBD2 identical over 9 bases. Per germline, CDR1 SGHTA and CDR2 FQGNSA. The CDR3 covers 19 residues. Unmatched junction bases numbered 16, after V lost 2 bases and J lost 3 bases. CDR3 in amino acids: CASSLSLWRAGGQKETQYF. CDR3 DNA: TGTGCCAGCAGCTTATCATTATGGCGAGCGGGGGGCCAAAAAGAGACCCAGTACTTC.

The chain employs TRBV6-2 or TRBV6-3 and TRBJ2-3, with D possibly called TRBD1 or TRBD2 (5 bases each). Trimming shortened V by 6 bases and J by 0 bases, and 13 bases separated the two germline ends. From germline, CDR1 is MNHEY and CDR2 SVGEGT. There are 15 residues in the CDR3. The CDR3 reads CASRTGTSSTDTQYF. DNA of the CDR3: TGTGCCAGCAGGACCGGGACCTCGAGCACAGATACGCAGTATTTT.

The genes are TRBV4-2 and TRBJ2-3; 9 bases are shared with TRBD2. The germline V gene has CDR1 LGHNA and CDR2 YNFKEQ. The V segment lost 4 bases and the J segment 2 bases; nucleotides outside the gene matches: 7. The CDR3 spans 16 residues. The CDR3 sequence: CASSRSERGATDTQYF. The DNA for the CDR3 is TGTGCCAGCAGCCGCTCTGAGCGGGGGGCCACAGATACGCAGTATTTT.

A few counts support this clonotype. As DNA, the CDR3 is TGTGCCAGCAGCCAAGATAGGCAGGGAAAGACCTTC. It encodes CASSQDRQGKTF. The chain couples TRBV4-2 to TRBJ1-2; D possibly corresponds to TRBD1 (5 bases). V dropped 0 bases and J dropped 14 bases, with 13 bases sitting between them. CDR3 size: 12 residues. The germline V gene has CDR1 LGHNA and CDR2 YNFKEQ.

This clonotype has just a few counts. V and J are TRBV12-3 or TRBV12-4 and TRBJ2-1; 10 nucleotides line up with TRBD2. The CDR3 has 13 amino acids. The ends lost 6 bases at V and 8 bases at J; junction bases unmatched: 4. The CDR3: CASSTGTSDEQFF. CDR3 DNA sequence: TGTGCCAGCAGCACCGGGACTAGCGATGAGCAGTTCTTC.

This clonotype has just a few counts. The chain combines TRBV20-1 with TRBJ2-7, with TRBD1 as a possible D gene (6 bases). The germline CDR1 and CDR2 sequences are DFQATT and SNEGSKA (reference sequence). This CDR3 has 13 amino acids. V lost 1 base to trimming and J lost 2 bases, with 9 bases between them. CDR3 sequence: CSARGTVPYEQYF. CDR3 sequence (DNA): TGCAGTGCTAGAGGGACAGTACCCTACGAGCAGTACTTC.

As to this clonotype: The junction shows a germline mismatch at one end, possibly a read error. This rearrangement joins TRBV10-3 to TRBJ2-7; 11 nucleotides match TRBD1. There are 15 residues in the CDR3. In germline, CDR1 is ENHRY, CDR2 SYGVKD. This CDR3 reads CASRPGQGVLDEQNF. The CDR3 nucleotides read TGTGCCAGCCGCCCGGGACAGGGGGTTTTAGACGAGCAGAACTTC.

Comments on this clonotype: A much larger clone lies a single base off, so this may be a read error. This sequence joins TRBV24-1 and TRBJ2-1; D gene unclear. V dropped 4 bases and J dropped 1 base, with 10 bases sitting between them. The V gene's germline CDR1 is KGHDR and CDR2 SFDVKD. CDR3 length: 15 residues. CDR3: CATSDPSRSYNEQFF. The CDR3 nucleotides are TGTGCCACCAGTGACCCCTCCCGGTCCTACAATGAGCAGTTCTTC.

The chain couples TRBV7-2 to TRBJ2-5, with 7 bases that match TRBD2. Germline values: CDR1 SGHTA, CDR2 FQGNSA. J was trimmed by 7 bases and V by 5 bases; bases with no gene match: 13. There are 15 residues in the CDR3. The CDR3 sequence: CASSPNRDYSGTQYF. CDR3 bases: TGTGCCAGCAGCCCCAACCGGGACTACTCCGGGACCCAGTACTTC.

This rearrangement joins TRBV18 to TRBJ1-2, with 7 bases aligning to TRBD1. The J segment lost 10 bases and the V segment lost 6 bases, leaving 17 bases of the junction unmatched. The CDR3 covers 15 residues. Germline V gene sequence: CDR1 KGHSH, CDR2 LQKENI. The CDR3, as DNA: TGTGCCAGCTCGCTCCGTGATACCGGGACAGAATCCTACACCTTC. Translated: CASSLRDTGTESYTF.

This clonotype was seen ten or more times. The CDR3 coding sequence is TGTGCCAGCAGCTTCGGCAGTGGGTCCTACACCTTC. It codes for CASSFGSGSYTF. This chain joins TRBV7-2 and TRBJ1-2; D gene uncertain. Germline values: CDR1 SGHTA, CDR2 FQGNSA. The CDR3 has 12 amino acids. Trimming stripped 3 bases from V and 10 bases from J, with 12 bases between.

At least ten counts were recorded for this clonotype. The rearrangement links TRBV7-6 to TRBJ1-2, with 7 nucleotides matching TRBD1. The CDR3 runs 13 residues. V shed 5 bases, J shed 8 bases, and the junction held 8 bases outside the gene matches. Per the germline V gene, CDR1 is SGHVS and CDR2 is FNYEAQ. The CDR3 protein is CASSPGQTSGYTF. The CDR3 region has the DNA TGTGCCAGCAGCCCGGGACAGACATCCGGCTACACCTTC.

At least ten counts were recorded for this clonotype. This sequence joins TRBV12-3 or TRBV12-4 and TRBJ2-3, with unresolved D. This CDR3 comprises 14 residues. V was cut by 8 bases and J by 3 bases, with 15 bases left in between. The CDR3 sequence: CASVRALGTDTQYF. The CDR3 bases are TGTGCCAGCGTACGGGCTTTGGGGACAGATACGCAGTATTTT.

The genes are TRBV28 and TRBJ1-1, with 8 positions matching TRBD1. In germline, CDR1 is MDHEN, CDR2 SYDVKM. The CDR3 extends over 13 amino acids. After removal of 3 bases from V and 5 bases from J, the junction contained 2 bases not matched to a gene. CDR3 DNA sequence: TGTGCCAGCAGTTTCCAGGGGGCGACTGAAGCTTTCTTT. This sequence encodes CASSFQGATEAFF. Together with reference TRBV28 and TRBJ1-1, the CDR3 gives the full variable domain: DVKVTQSSRYLVKRTGEKVFLECVQDMDHENMFWYRQDPGLGLRLIYFSYDVKMKEKGDIPEGYSVSREKKERFSLILESASTNQTSMYLCASSFQGATEAFFGQGTRLTVV.

This clonotype has a count of ten or more. This rearrangement joins TRBV7-2 to TRBJ2-7; maybe TRBD1 (6 bases). The germline CDR1 and CDR2 sequences are SGHTA and FQGNSA. This CDR3 comprises 15 residues. The ends were cut back, 1 base at V and 2 bases at J, with 12 bases in the middle. CDR3 bases: TGTGCCAGCAGCTTAGTTAGCAGGGGAACCTACGAGCAGTACTTC. Translating gives CASSLVSRGTYEQYF.

The CDR3 DNA reads TGTGCCAGCAGGACTGGGACTAGCGGGGCCTACAATGAGCAGTTCTTC. Translation: CASRTGTSGAYNEQFF. This chain joins TRBV7-2 and TRBJ2-1; 13 bases agree with TRBD2. J was trimmed by 2 bases and V by 6 bases; bases with no gene match: 4. Germline V lookup: CDR1 SGHTA, CDR2 FQGNSA. The CDR3 covers 16 residues.

This clonotype was detected many times. The chain is built from TRBV27 and TRBJ1-2; D ambiguous. The V end was cut by 1 base, the J end by 2 bases, with 20 bases between. Germline values: CDR1 MNHEY, CDR2 SMNVEV (reference sequence). The CDR3 covers 18 residues. The CDR3 reads CASSLFLGKDGINYGYTF. CDR3 DNA sequence: TGTGCCAGCAGTTTATTTCTCGGGAAGGACGGAATCAACTATGGCTACACCTTC.

This clonotype has a handful of counts. The gene calls are TRBV20-1 and TRBJ2-2; TRBD1 is a possible D gene (6 bases). This CDR3 is built from 15 residues. Germline V lookup: CDR1 DFQATT, CDR2 SNEGSKA (reference sequence). With 3 bases removed from V and 1 base from J, the gap between germline ends came to 12 bases. CDR3 sequence (DNA): TGCAGTGCTAGTGGACAGACCGTGAACACCGGGGAGCTGTTTTTT. Translated: CSASGQTVNTGELFF.